The next 13 T cell receptor beta chains were all read from a single sample in a study of blood T cell repertoires in COVID-19. Only in-frame clones appear in the TCRdb table, and some are missing; sequencing was by immunoSEQ multiplex PCR. Counted here are over 45,000 clones, 82% occurring once; the ten biggest clones make up roughly 7.3%. The source material was peripheral blood. These receptors were taken from a man between 35 and 55 years old with acute or convalescent COVID-19.

The rearrangement uses TRBV6-5 and TRBJ2-5; D might be TRBD2 (5 bases). Trimming took 10 bases from V and 5 from J, leaving 20 bases between them. Germline CDR1 reads MNHEY; CDR2 reads SVGAGI. The length of the CDR3 is 14 residues. In DNA form, the CDR3 reads TGTGCCACCTGGGCCCCCGCGACGGGGGAGACCCAGTACTTC. Its protein is CATWAPATGETQYF.

This clone turned up a few times. The chain is built from TRBV29-1 and TRBJ1-6, with D perhaps TRBD1 (6 bases). This CDR3 comprises 18 residues. Trimming pared 3 bases from V and 2 bases from J, leaving 20 bases between. Germline V gives CDR1 SQVTM, CDR2 ANQGSEA. In DNA, the CDR3 is TGCAGCGTTGAGGAGGCGGACAGAGTATCTACCTATAATTCACCCCTCCACTTT. Its translation is CSVEEADRVSTYNSPLHF.

The chain is built from TRBV7-9 and TRBJ2-2, with a possible D match to TRBD2 (6 bases). Germline-derived CDR1 and CDR2 are SEHNR and FQNEAQ (reference sequence). The CDR3 contains 15 residues. V dropped 5 bases and J dropped 4 bases, with 14 bases sitting between them. This chain's CDR3 is CASSEEGPTTGELFF. CDR3 nucleotides: TGTGCCAGCAGCGAGGAGGGACCGACCACCGGGGAGCTGTTTTTT. The full variable domain, in which reference TRBV7-9 and TRBJ2-2 provide the parts outside the CDR3, is DTGVSQNPRHKITKRGQNVTFRCDPISEHNRLYWYRQTLGQGPEFLTYFQNEAQLEKSRLLSDRFSAERPKGSFSTLEIQRTEQGDSAMYLCASSEEGPTTGELFFGEGSRLTVL.

The chain employs TRBV7-3 and TRBJ2-1; 8 positions match TRBD1. Germline-derived CDR1 and CDR2 are SGHTA and FQGTGA. V was pared by 5 bases and J by 4 bases, with 10 bases of the junction left unmatched. The CDR3 totals 16 residues. CDR3 region: CASSPRAGQGYNEQFF. The CDR3 DNA reads as TGTGCCAGCAGCCCCAGGGCAGGACAGGGTTACAATGAGCAGTTCTTC.

V gene TRBV9 combines with J gene TRBJ1-5, with D possibly being TRBD1 (5 bases). V was pared by 3 bases and J by 2 bases, with 18 bases between. The CDR3 consists of 17 residues. The germline gives CDR1 SGDLS, CDR2 YYNGEE. The CDR3 region has the DNA TGTGCCAGCAGCGGAGGAGGGGTGGGTCGTCGCAATCAGCCCCAGCATTTT. Translated: CASSGGGVGRRNQPQHF.

J is TRBJ1-2 and V is TRBV6-2 or TRBV6-3, with D possibly TRBD1 on 6 matching bases. CDR1 and CDR2 (germline): MNHEY, SVGEGT. Deletions cut 4 bases from V and 2 bases from J, with 20 bases between. The CDR3 runs to 17 residues. CDR3 in amino acids: CASSSRLRYDRNYGYTF. The CDR3 region has the DNA TGTGCCAGCAGTTCACGCCTCAGGTACGACAGGAACTATGGCTACACCTTC.

This clone showed up just a few times. CDR3 in amino acids: CASSLVTRPTYYGYTF. For the CDR3, the DNA is TGTGCCAGCAGCTTAGTGACACGACCTACTTACTATGGCTACACCTTC. The V gene is TRBV11-2, the J gene TRBJ1-2; no clear D. V lost 1 base, J lost 3 bases, and 15 bases lay in between. This CDR3 contains 16 residues. Germline V gene lookup returns CDR1 SGHAT and CDR2 FQNNGV.

The rearrangement uses TRBV19 and TRBJ2-7, with 7 bases matching TRBD1. Germline-derived CDR1 and CDR2 are LNHDA and SQIVND (reference sequence). Losses at the gene ends were 6 bases for V and 2 bases for J; bases not matched to a gene: 7. This CDR3 is 14 amino acids long. CDR3 nucleotides: TGTGCCAGTAGCAAGGGACAGCAAGCCTACGAGCAGTACTTC. It yields the protein CASSKGQQAYEQYF.

The CDR3 nucleotides are TGTGCCAGCTCACCACTAATCACAGATACGCAGTATTTT. This sequence encodes CASSPLITDTQYF. J is TRBJ2-3 and V is TRBV18; D gene unclear. CDR3 length equals 13 residues. Per germline, CDR1 KGHSH and CDR2 LQKENI. The V and J ends lost 1 base and 2 bases respectively, with 4 bases between them.

The chain employs TRBV2 and TRBJ2-2; 11 bases align to TRBD1. V was clipped by 6 bases and J by 7 bases; unmatched bases: 4. This CDR3 has 14 residues. CDR1 and CDR2 from the germline V gene are SNHLY and FYNNEI. CDR3 sequence: CASRRDRGIGELFF. The DNA for the CDR3 is TGTGCCAGCAGACGGGACAGGGGGATCGGGGAGCTGTTTTTT.

The chain has TRBV5-4 and TRBJ2-7; possible D gene TRBD2, 6 bases. The CDR3 spans 14 residues. Trimming took 3 bases from V and 2 from J, leaving 12 bases between them. Per germline, CDR1 SGHNT and CDR2 YYREEE (reference sequence). CDR3 sequence: CASSSTSATYEQYF. The CDR3, as DNA: TGTGCCAGCAGCTCGACTAGTGCCACCTACGAGCAGTACTTC.

The chain joins TRBV10-3 to TRBJ2-3, with D perhaps matching TRBD1 (5 bases). CDR3 length: 14 amino acids. The V end was cut by 5 bases, the J end by 6 bases, with 15 bases between. Germline V gives CDR1 ENHRY, CDR2 SYGVKD. The CDR3, as DNA: TGTGCCATCAGTTCAGGGCGCTCCGGGGATACGCAGTATTTT. Translating it yields CAISSGRSGDTQYF.

This clone was counted only a few times. V usage is TRBV28 and J usage is TRBJ1-5; D call uncertain. The CDR3 is 20 amino acids. Germline CDR1 and CDR2: MDHEN and SYDVKM. Trimming took off 4 bases at V and 6 bases at J, with 31 bases between the two ends. This CDR3 reads CASSSQRGRNPASAGQPQHF. CDR3 nucleotide sequence: TGTGCCAGCAGTTCTCAGCGAGGGCGGAACCCAGCGTCAGCTGGTCAGCCCCAGCATTTT. Together with reference TRBV28 and TRBJ1-5, the CDR3 gives the full variable domain: DVKVTQSSRYLVKRTGEKVFLECVQDMDHENMFWYRQDPGLGLRLIYFSYDVKMKEKGDIPEGYSVSREKKERFSLILESASTNQTSMYLCASSSQRGRNPASAGQPQHFGDGTRLSIL.